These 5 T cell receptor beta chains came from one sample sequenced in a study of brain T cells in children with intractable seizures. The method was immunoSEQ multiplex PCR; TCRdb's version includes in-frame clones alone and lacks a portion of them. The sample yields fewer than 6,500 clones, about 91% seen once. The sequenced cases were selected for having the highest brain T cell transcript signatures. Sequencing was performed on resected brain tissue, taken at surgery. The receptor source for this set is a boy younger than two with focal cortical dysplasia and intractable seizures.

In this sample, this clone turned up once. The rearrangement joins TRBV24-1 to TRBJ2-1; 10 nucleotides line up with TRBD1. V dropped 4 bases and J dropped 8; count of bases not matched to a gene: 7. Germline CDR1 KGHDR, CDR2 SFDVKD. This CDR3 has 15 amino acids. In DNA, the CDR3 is TGTGCCACCAGTGAGTTGACAGGGGGCGTGGATGAGCAGTTCTTC. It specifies CATSELTGGVDEQFF.

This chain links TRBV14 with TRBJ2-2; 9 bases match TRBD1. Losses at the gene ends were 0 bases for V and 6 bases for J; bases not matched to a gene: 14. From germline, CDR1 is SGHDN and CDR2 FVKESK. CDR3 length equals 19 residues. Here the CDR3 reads CASSQDHLARTGVPGELFF. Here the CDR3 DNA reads TGTGCCAGCAGCCAAGATCATCTCGCCCGGACAGGGGTCCCCGGGGAGCTGTTTTTT.

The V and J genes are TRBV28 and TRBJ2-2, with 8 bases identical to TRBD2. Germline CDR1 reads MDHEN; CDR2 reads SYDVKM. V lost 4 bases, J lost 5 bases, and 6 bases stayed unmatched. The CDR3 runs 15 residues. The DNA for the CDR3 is TGTGCCAGCAGTTCAGCGGGAGTCAGAACCGGGGAGCTGTTTTTT. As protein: CASSSAGVRTGELFF.

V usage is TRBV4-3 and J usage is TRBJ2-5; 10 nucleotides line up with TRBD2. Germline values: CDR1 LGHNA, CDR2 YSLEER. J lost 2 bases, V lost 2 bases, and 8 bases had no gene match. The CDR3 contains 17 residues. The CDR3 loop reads CASSQSRAGGGQETQYF. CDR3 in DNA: TGCGCCAGCAGCCAAAGTCGAGCGGGAGGGGGGCAAGAGACCCAGTACTTC.

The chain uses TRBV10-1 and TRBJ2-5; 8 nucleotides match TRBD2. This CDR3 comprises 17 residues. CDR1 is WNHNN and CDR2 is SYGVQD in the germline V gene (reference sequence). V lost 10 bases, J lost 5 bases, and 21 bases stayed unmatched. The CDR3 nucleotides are TGCGCCACCCAGTGGGAGTCGGGAGGGCCGACGATGGAGACCCAGTACTTC. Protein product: CATQWESGGPTMETQYF.